Presented here are 12 T cell receptor beta chains from one specimen sequenced in a study of a mutant IDH1 vaccine in newly diagnosed glioma. Time point denoted: baseline, week 1 (first vaccination visit). Treatment here: pre-vaccination baseline after standard-of-care therapy. Method: immunoSEQ multiplex PCR; TCRdb's copy keeps in-frame clones and lacks some. The table lists 85,000 to 100,000 clones, about four fifths of them singletons. This specimen consisted of PBMCs, obtained from a glioma patient treated with radiotherapy, temozolomide or both. These receptors all come from a woman between 50 and 59 years old with glioma.

This clone has just one count. The chain links TRBV29-1 to TRBJ1-1, with D possibly TRBD1 on 5 matching bases. Germline V gene sequence: CDR1 SQVTM, CDR2 ANQGSEA. V lost 6 bases, J lost 4 bases, and 15 bases lay in between. This CDR3 region has 13 residues. The CDR3 reads CSVEASQGTEAFF. In nucleotides, the CDR3 is TGCAGCGTCGAGGCCTCGCAGGGCACTGAAGCTTTCTTT. Looking up the rest from reference TRBV29-1 and TRBJ1-1 gives the full variable domain: SAVISQKPSRDICQRGTSLTIQCQVDSQVTMMFWYRQQPGQSLTLIATANQGSEATYESGFVIDKFPISRPNLTFSTLTVSNMSPEDSSIYLCSVEASQGTEAFFGQGTRLTVV.

Only a few counts were recorded for this clone. V is TRBV19 and J is TRBJ1-1; D may be TRBD1 (5 bases). Germline CDR1 reads LNHDA; CDR2 reads SQIVND (reference sequence). This CDR3 spans 16 amino acids. Trimming took off 1 base at V and 4 bases at J, with 16 bases between the two ends. CDR3 amino acids: CASSIGGTVGSTEAFF. The DNA for the CDR3 is TGTGCCAGTAGTATAGGGGGCACAGTAGGGAGCACTGAAGCTTTCTTT.

V and J are TRBV19 and TRBJ1-5, with 9 positions matching TRBD1. Per the germline V gene, CDR1 is LNHDA and CDR2 is SQIVND (reference sequence). With V trimmed by 7 bases and J by 0 bases, 7 bases remained unmatched. The CDR3 length is 16 residues. CDR3 sequence (DNA): TGTGCCAGTAAAGAGACAGGGGGAAATAGCAATCAGCCCCAGCATTTT. This gives the protein CASKETGGNSNQPQHF.

The V call is TRBV30, the J call TRBJ2-3; maybe TRBD1 (6 bases). The V end was cut by 3 bases, the J end by 6 bases, with 10 bases between. Germline V lookup: CDR1 GTSNPN, CDR2 SVGIG (reference sequence). This CDR3 spans 12 amino acids. CDR3 residues: CAWSLGGDTQYF. DNA for the CDR3: TGTGCCTGGAGCTTAGGGGGTGATACGCAGTATTTT. Using reference TRBV30 and TRBJ2-3 for the parts outside the CDR3, the full variable domain is SQTIHQWPATLVQPVGSPLSLECTVEGTSNPNLYWYRQAAGRGLQLLFYSVGIGQISSEVPQNLSASRPQDRQFILSSKKLLLSDSGFYLCAWSLGGDTQYFGPGTRLTVL.

The chain carries TRBV6-1 and TRBJ2-3, with D unresolved. The germline V and J ends were trimmed by 4 bases and 4 bases, with 9 bases remaining between them. The CDR3 is 13 amino acids. The V gene's germline CDR1 is MNHNS and CDR2 SASEGT. The CDR3 loop is CASSARPPDTQYF. Written as DNA, the CDR3 is TGTGCCAGCAGTGCCAGGCCCCCAGATACGCAGTATTTT.

The V and J genes are TRBV15 and TRBJ2-1; 11 positions agree with TRBD2. V gave up 0 bases and J gave up 2 bases; unmatched junction bases: 3. CDR1 is LNHNV, CDR2 YYDKDF, per germline (reference sequence). The CDR3 extends over 17 amino acids. The CDR3 DNA is TGTGCCACCAGCAGAGAGGGGACTAGCGGACCCTACAATGAGCAGTTCTTC. Encoded protein: CATSREGTSGPYNEQFF.

V is TRBV7-8 and J is TRBJ2-5, with unresolved D. Germline V gene data show CDR1 as SGHVS and CDR2 as FQNEAQ. The CDR3 is 14 amino acids. With 5 bases removed from V and 5 bases from J, the gap between germline ends came to 15 bases. Here the CDR3 reads CASSDGSPRETQYF. Written as DNA, the CDR3 is TGTGCCAGCAGCGACGGGTCACCACGTGAGACCCAGTACTTC.

The V and J genes are TRBV11-3 and TRBJ2-7; TRBD2 matches at 7 bases. Per germline, CDR1 SGHNT and CDR2 YENEEA. V lost 0 bases and J lost 5; bases outside the gene matches: 7. This CDR3 comprises 15 residues. The CDR3 nucleotides are TGTGCCAGCAGCTTAGATTTGGAGGGGAGGGACGAGCAGTACTTC. This encodes CASSLDLEGRDEQYF.

This clone has a single count. V usage is TRBV4-1 and J usage is TRBJ2-3; a weak D match, TRBD2 (6 bases). Germline-derived CDR1 and CDR2 are MGHRA and YSYEKL. This CDR3 is built from 16 residues. V lost 0 bases and J 6 bases, leaving 16 bases between the germline ends. The CDR3 loop is CASSQDRGLQRDTQYF. In DNA, the CDR3 is TGCGCCAGCAGCCAAGATAGGGGACTGCAACGGGATACGCAGTATTTT.

The chain employs TRBV7-2 and TRBJ1-3, with 8 bases identical to TRBD1. From germline, CDR1 is SGHTA and CDR2 FQGNSA. The CDR3 contains 15 residues. V gave up 5 bases and J gave up 4 bases; unmatched junction bases: 7. CDR3 DNA: TGTGCCAGCAGCCCGGACAGGGTGACAGGAAACACCATATATTTT. Its protein product is CASSPDRVTGNTIYF.

This sequence joins TRBV19 and TRBJ1-1; D remains unclear. V was trimmed by 1 base and J by 4 bases, leaving 7 bases between them. Germline-derived CDR1 and CDR2 are LNHDA and SQIVND (reference sequence). The CDR3 totals 13 residues. CDR3 amino acids: CASSIGGPTEAFF. The DNA of the CDR3 is TGTGCCAGTAGTATAGGAGGTCCCACTGAAGCTTTCTTT. Combining the CDR3 with reference TRBV19 and TRBJ1-1 gives the whole variable domain DGGITQSPKYLFRKEGQNVTLSCEQNLNHDAMYWYRQDPGQGLRLIYYSQIVNDFQKGDIAEGYSVSREKKESFPLTVTSAQKNPTAFYLCASSIGGPTEAFFGQGTRLTVV.

The chain carries TRBV18 and TRBJ2-7, with a weak D call TRBD1 (5 bases). This CDR3 has 15 residues. The germline V gene has CDR1 KGHSH and CDR2 LQKENI. Trimming stripped 3 bases from V and 1 base from J, with 13 bases between. CDR3 sequence (DNA): TGTGCCAGCTCACCCGGACGGACAAAGTCCTACGAGCAGTACTTC. This gives the protein CASSPGRTKSYEQYF.